This T cell receptor beta chain originates from a study of T cell repertoires in cytomegalovirus infection. V dropped 3 bases and J dropped 2 bases, with 8 bases sitting between them. The CDR3 length is 14 residues. CDR1 is SQVTM, CDR2 ANQGSEA, per germline. One entry per CDR3 protein results from TCRdb running MiXCR on the reads. The data show some 130,000 distinct CDR3 sequences, with approximately 9.2% seen just once and roughly a tenth held by the top ten. Many counts were recorded for this clonotype. The source is a human donor in good health (CMV status not recorded). Some clones in this sample may be carry-over from other donors' samples. V is TRBV29-1 and J is TRBJ2-6; TRBD1 or TRBD2 may be the D gene (5 bases each). The sequenced material came from PBMCs. The CDR3 DNA reads as TGCAGCGTTGAGAGGGACCCTGGGGCCAACGTCCTGACTTTC. Protein product: CSVERDPGANVLTF.